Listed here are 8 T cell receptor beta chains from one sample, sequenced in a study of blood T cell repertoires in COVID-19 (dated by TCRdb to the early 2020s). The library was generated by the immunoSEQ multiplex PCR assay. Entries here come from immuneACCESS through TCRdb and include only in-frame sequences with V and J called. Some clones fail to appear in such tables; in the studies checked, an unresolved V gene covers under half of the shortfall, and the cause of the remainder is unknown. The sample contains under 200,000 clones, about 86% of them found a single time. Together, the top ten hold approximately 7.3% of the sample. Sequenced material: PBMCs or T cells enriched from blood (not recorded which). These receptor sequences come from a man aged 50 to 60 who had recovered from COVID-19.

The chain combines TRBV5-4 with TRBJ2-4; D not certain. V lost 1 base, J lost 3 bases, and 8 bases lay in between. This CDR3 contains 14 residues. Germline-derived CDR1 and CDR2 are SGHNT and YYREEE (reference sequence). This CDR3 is CASSLSPDKNIQYF. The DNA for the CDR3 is TGTGCCAGCAGCTTGTCACCAGACAAAAACATTCAGTACTTC.

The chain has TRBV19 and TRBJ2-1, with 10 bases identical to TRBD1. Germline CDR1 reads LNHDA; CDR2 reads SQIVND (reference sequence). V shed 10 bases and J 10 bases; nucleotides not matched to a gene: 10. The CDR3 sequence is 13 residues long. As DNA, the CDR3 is TGTGCCACCCACCGGGACAGGGGACGGGAGCAGTTCTTC. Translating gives CATHRDRGREQFF.

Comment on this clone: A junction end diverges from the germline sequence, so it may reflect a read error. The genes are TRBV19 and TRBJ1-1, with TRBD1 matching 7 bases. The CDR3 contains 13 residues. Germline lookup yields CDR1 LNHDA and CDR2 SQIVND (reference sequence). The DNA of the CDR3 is TGTGCCAGTAGTAACACAGGGGACACCGCTGAAGCTTTT. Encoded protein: CASSNTGDTAEAF.

This CDR3 is CSGDSRTEAFF. The CDR3 nucleotides are TGCAGCGGGGACAGCCGCACTGAAGCTTTCTTT. The chain uses TRBV29-1 and TRBJ1-1; TRBD1 matches 7 bases. Germline V gene lookup returns CDR1 SQVTM and CDR2 ANQGSEA. The J segment lost 4 bases and the V segment lost 7 bases, leaving 3 bases of the junction unmatched. CDR3 length equals 11 residues.

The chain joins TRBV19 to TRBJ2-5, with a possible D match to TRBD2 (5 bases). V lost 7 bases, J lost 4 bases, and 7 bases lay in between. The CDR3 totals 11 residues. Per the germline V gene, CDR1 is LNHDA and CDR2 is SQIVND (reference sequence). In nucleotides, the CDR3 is TGTGCCAGTAAAAGCGGAGAGACCCAGTACTTC. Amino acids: CASKSGETQYF.

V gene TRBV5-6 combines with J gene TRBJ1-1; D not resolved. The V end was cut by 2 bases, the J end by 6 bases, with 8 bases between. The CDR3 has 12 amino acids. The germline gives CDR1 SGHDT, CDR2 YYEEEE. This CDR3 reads CASSFQVAEAFF. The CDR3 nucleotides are TGTGCCAGCAGCTTCCAGGTAGCTGAAGCTTTCTTT.

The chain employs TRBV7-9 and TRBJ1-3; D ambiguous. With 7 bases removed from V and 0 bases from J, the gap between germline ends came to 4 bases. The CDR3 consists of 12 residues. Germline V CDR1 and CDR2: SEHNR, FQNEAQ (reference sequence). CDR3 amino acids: CASMSSGNTIYF. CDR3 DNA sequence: TGTGCCAGCATGAGCTCTGGAAACACCATATATTTT.

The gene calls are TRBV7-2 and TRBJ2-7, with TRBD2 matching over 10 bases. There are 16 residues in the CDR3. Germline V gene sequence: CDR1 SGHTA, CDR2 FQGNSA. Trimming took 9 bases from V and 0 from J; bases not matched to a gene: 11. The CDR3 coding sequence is TGTGCCAGTTCCCTAGCGGGGGCCCTAAGCTCCTACGAGCAGTACTTC. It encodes CASSLAGALSSYEQYF.